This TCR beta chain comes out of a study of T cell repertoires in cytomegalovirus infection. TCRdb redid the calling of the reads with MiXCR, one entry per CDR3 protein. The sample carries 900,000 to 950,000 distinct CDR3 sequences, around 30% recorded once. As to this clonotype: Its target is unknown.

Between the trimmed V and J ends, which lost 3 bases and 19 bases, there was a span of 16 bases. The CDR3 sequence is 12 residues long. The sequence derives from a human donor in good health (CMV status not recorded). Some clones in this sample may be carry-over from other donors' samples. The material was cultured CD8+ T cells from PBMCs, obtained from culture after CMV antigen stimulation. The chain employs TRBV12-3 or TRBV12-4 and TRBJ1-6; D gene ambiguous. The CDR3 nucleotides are TGTGCCAGCAGTTTGGTGGTCTCGGCTCTGCACTTT. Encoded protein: CASSLVVSALHF.